This T cell receptor beta chain originates from a study of vaccination effects on CD4 cells after COVID-19. Generated by immunoSEQ multiplex PCR, the TCRdb table keeps only in-frame clones and is missing some. Of tens of thousands of clones in the sample, less than 80% are singletons; the top ten hold about 2.4%. Investigators separated out CD4+ T cells once around 9 days of culture had passed. All participants had two doses of either the BNT162b2 or mRNA-1273 vaccine. No vaccinee had earlier SARS-CoV-2 infection, and nucleocapsid antibodies were negative. CDR1 and CDR2 from the germline V gene are SGHRS and YFSETQ. This CDR3 has 14 residues. The germline V and J ends were trimmed by 3 bases and 8 bases, with 12 bases remaining between them. Overall study results and limits: At late timepoints after vaccination, vaccine- and infection-induced clones shrank markedly.

As for this clone: Its specificity is unknown.

The chain joins TRBV5-1 to TRBJ1-6; possible D gene TRBD1, 5 bases. The source is a human donor who received a COVID-19 vaccine. This material consisted of CD4+ T cells from PBMCs cultured without peptide, taken after COVID-19 vaccination. The CDR3 nucleotides read TGCGCCAGCAGCTCAGGGTCCTCGGATTCACCCCTCCACTTT. This encodes CASSSGSSDSPLHF.